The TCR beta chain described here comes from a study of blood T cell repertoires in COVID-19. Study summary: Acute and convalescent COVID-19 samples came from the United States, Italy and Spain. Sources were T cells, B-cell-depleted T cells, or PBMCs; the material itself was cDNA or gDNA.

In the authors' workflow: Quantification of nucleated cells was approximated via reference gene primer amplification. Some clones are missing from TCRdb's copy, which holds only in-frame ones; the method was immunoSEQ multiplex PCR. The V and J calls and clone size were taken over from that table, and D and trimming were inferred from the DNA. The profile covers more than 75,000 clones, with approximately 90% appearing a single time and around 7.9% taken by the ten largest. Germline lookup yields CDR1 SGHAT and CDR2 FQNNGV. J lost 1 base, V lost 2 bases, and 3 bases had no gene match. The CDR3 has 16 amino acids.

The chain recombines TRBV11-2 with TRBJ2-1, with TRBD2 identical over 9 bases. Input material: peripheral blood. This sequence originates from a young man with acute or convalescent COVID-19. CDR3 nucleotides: TGTGCCAGCAGCTTAACGGCGGGAGGGTCCTACAATGAGCAGTTCTTC. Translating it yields CASSLTAGGSYNEQFF.